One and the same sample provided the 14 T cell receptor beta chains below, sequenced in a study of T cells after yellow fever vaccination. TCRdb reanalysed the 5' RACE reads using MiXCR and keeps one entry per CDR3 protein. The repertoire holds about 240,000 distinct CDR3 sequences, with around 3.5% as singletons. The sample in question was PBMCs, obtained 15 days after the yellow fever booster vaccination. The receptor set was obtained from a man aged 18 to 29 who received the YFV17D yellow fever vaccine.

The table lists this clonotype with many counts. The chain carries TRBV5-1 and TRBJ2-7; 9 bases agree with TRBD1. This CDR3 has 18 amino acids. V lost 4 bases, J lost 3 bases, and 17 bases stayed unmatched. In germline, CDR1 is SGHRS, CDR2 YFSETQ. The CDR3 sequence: CASSVGDRALGLDYEQYF. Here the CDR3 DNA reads TGCGCCAGCAGCGTGGGGGACAGGGCCCTGGGGCTGGACTACGAGCAGTACTTC. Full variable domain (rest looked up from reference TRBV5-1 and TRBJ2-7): KAGVTQTPRYLIKTRGQQVTLSCSPISGHRSVSWYQQTPGQGLQFLFEYFSETQRNKGNFPGRFSGRQFSNSRSEMNVSTLELGDSALYLCASSVGDRALGLDYEQYFGPGTRLTVT.

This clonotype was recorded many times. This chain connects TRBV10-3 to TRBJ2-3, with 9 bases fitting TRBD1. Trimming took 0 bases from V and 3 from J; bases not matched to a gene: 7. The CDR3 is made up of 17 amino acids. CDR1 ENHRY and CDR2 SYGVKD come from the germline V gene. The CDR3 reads CAISESTRDRDTDTQYF. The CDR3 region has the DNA TGTGCCATCAGTGAGTCGACGCGGGACAGGGATACAGATACGCAGTATTTT.

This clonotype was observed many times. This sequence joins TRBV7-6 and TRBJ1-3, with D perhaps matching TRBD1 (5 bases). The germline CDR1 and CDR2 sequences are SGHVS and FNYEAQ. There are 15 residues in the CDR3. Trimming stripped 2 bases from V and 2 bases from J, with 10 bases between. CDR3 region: CASSLQAGTGNTIYF. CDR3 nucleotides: TGTGCCAGCAGCTTACAAGCAGGGACTGGAAACACCATATATTTT.

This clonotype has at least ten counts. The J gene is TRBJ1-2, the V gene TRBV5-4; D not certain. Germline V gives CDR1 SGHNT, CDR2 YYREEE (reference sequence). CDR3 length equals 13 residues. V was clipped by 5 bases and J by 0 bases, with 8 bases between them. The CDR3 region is CASRGIANYGYTF. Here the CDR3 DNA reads TGTGCCAGCAGGGGGATAGCTAACTATGGCTACACCTTC.

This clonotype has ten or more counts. This CDR3 is CASSLEGLAGSRQFF. In nucleotides, the CDR3 is TGTGCCAGCAGCTTAGAGGGACTAGCGGGGTCCCGGCAGTTCTTC. This rearrangement joins TRBV11-3 to TRBJ2-1, with 13 positions matching TRBD2. The length of the CDR3 is 15 residues. Germline values: CDR1 SGHNT, CDR2 YENEEA. The V gene end was trimmed by 0 bases and the J gene end by 12 bases; junction bases not matched to a gene: 5.

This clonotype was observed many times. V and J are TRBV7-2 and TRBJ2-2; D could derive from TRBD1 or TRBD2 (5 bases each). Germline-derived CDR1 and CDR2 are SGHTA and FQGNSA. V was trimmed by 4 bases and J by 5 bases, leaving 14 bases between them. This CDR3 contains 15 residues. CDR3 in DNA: TGTGCCAGCAGCTCCCCCCGACAGCGGACCGGGGAGCTGTTTTTT. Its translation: CASSSPRQRTGELFF.

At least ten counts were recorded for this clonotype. The chain's CDR3 is CASDDSLGYGYTF. The CDR3 coding sequence is TGTGCCAGCGATGACAGTTTAGGGTATGGCTACACCTTC. V gene TRBV7-2 combines with J gene TRBJ1-2; D might be TRBD1 (5 bases). The CDR3 totals 13 residues. V lost 8 bases and J lost 5, with 15 bases in between. Germline CDR1 is SGHTA and CDR2 is FQGNSA.

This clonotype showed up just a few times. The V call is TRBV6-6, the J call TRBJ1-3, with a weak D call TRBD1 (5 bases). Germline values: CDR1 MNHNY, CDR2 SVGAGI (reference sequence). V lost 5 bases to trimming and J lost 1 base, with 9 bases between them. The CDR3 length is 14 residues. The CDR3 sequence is CASSNPGSGNTIYF. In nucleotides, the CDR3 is TGTGCCAGCAGTAACCCAGGGTCTGGAAACACCATATATTTT.

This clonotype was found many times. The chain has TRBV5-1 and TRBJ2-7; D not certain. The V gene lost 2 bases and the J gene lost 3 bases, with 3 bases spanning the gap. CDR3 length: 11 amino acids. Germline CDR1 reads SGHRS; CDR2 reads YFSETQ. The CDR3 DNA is TGCGCCAGCAGCTTTAACTACGAGCAGTACTTC. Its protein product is CASSFNYEQYF.

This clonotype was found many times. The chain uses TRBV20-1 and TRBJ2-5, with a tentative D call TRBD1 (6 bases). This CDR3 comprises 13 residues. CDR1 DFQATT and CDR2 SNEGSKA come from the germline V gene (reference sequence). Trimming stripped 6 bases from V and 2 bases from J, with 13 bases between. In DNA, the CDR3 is TGCAGTGCGCATACAGGGTCACAAGAGACCCAGTACTTC. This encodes CSAHTGSQETQYF.

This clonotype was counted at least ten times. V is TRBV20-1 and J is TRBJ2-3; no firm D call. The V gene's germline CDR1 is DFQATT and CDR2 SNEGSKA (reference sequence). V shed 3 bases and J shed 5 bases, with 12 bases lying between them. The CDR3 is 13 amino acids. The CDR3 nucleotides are TGCAGTGCTAGCTTCGAGGTTCAAGATACGCAGTATTTT. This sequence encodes CSASFEVQDTQYF.

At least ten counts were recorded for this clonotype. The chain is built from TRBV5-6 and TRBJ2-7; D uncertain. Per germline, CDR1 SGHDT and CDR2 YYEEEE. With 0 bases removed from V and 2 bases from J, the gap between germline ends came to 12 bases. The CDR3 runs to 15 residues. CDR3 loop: CASSLAWKGPYEQYF. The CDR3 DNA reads TGTGCCAGCAGCTTGGCCTGGAAGGGCCCCTACGAGCAGTACTTC.

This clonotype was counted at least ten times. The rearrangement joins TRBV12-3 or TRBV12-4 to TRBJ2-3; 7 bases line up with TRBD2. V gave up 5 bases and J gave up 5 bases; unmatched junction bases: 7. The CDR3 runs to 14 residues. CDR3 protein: CASSPRDYGDTQYF. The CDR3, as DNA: TGTGCCAGCAGTCCCCGGGACTATGGAGATACGCAGTATTTT.

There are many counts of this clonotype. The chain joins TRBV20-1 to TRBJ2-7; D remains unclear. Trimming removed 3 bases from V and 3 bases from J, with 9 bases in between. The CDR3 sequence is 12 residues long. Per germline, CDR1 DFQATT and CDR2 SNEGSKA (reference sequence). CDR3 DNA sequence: TGCAGTGCTAGTGAGGATCGCTACGAGCAGTACTTC. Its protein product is CSASEDRYEQYF.